This T cell receptor beta chain was identified in a study of regulatory T cells in long-lasting Graves disease (dated by TCRdb to the early 2020s). In terms of the full investigation: Newly diagnosed Graves' disease patients had taken antithyroid drugs for less than 3 months. Persistent Graves' disease patients were compared with newly diagnosed Graves' disease patients by peripheral blood TCR sequencing and RNA sequencing. The study was conducted in China and was registered as a clinical trial. A total of about 33 samples underwent TCR sequencing, from roughly 13 patients with persistent Graves' disease and roughly 20 patients with newly diagnosed Graves' disease.

The CDR3 runs 14 residues from the cysteine to the phenylalanine. Only the CDR3 portion is preserved as DNA: 42 bases, with reading frame beginning at the first base. V is clipped by 6 bases and J by 2 bases, and the sequence between their germline boundaries is 13 bases long. The CDR1 and CDR2 encoded by the germline V gene are SGHTA and FQGNSA. The sample's time point label, decoded: newly diagnosed GD, antithyroid drugs for less than 3 months. RNA was extracted from PBMCs in TRIzol for both TCR sequencing and RNA sequencing. The diagnosis of Graves' disease was made according to American Thyroid Association guidelines. Recruitment of patients was carried out at an endocrinology department in Xi'an, China. Each patient gave 8.5 to 9.5 milliliters of peripheral blood, collected in an EDTA anticoagulant tube. Ficoll Paque Plus density gradient separation was used to isolate PBMCs, and no additional T cell sorting was done. An Agilent 2100 Bioanalyzer and agarose gel were used to check RNA quality, and a NanoDrop 2000 was used to measure RNA concentration.

Results the study describes overall, beyond this receptor: The small sample size was acknowledged by the authors as a limitation that may reduce accuracy. Preferential use of TRBV28, TRBJ1-2 and TRBJ2-5 was observed in persistent disease, whereas TRBV20-1 and TRBJ2-1 were favored in newly diagnosed disease. Because the primary lesion, thyroid tissue, could not be accessed, the study looked at peripheral blood alone. Only the TCR beta chain was sequenced and analyzed. Lower TCR Shannon entropy and fewer highly expanded clones were observed in persistent Graves' disease patients than in newly diagnosed patients, which suggested clonal expansion. A larger number of public clonotypes was shared among persistent patients (around 2,500) than among newly diagnosed patients (around 970).

In the case of this clonotype: Its antigen is not yet known. Per-nucleotide qualities are absent, and no much larger clonotype sits a single base away.

The library came from multiplex PCR. The instrument given in TCRdb is Illumina HiSeq 4000. CDR3 regions were amplified by Arm-PCR with iRepertoire HTBI primers to construct TCR beta libraries. Gel purification was performed on PCR products prior to sequencing. The original pipeline was this. Gene usage analysis of CDR3 amino acid clonotypes used the 62 TRBV and some 15 TRBJ segments found across samples. COPE and FqMerger were used to merge the filtered high-quality paired reads into contigs. BLAST was used to align contigs to the IMGT TRBV, TRBD and TRBJ reference genes, and CDR3 was defined following IMGT. Clonotypes above 0.1% frequency were classified as highly expanded clones. Repertoire diversity was measured by Shannon entropy, and V-J evenness by the Gini coefficient. Public clonotypes were defined as clonotypes shared by more than one individual. TCRdb redid the processing of the public reads, applying fastp at Q25 and MiXCR, and retained in-frame beta chains. One record per CDR3 amino acid sequence lists the most common genes and DNA. These V and J calls originate from TCRdb's pipeline instead of the authors' own analysis. The sample records about 540,000 distinct CDR3 sequences, roughly 12% of which are singletons. The ten biggest clones cover about 9.1% of the sample.

The data were also submitted as part of a second study, on T cells in Graves' hyperthyroidism and ophthalmopathy. The second study's authors report: Graves' hyperthyroidism was defined as stable when no progression to ophthalmopathy occurred over 18 months of follow-up. Hyperthyroidism patients were newly diagnosed, had a disease duration of under 2 months, and were aged 18 to 65 years. Any patient with an uncontrolled infection, another autoimmune disease, pregnancy or lactation was excluded. Clinical symptoms, serum thyroxine and TRAb, thyroid ultrasound, and orbital computed tomography formed the basis for the diagnoses. The first round of RT-PCR for the TCR CDR3 was performed with the HTBI primer set and the Qiagen OneStep RT-PCR kit. Blood samples also contained most of the expanded thyroid clonotypes (frequency above 0.001), which suggests that blood repertoires may reflect thyroid immune responses. A model built on a 13 V-J signature distinguished ophthalmopathy from stable hyperthyroidism, reaching 85% to 90% sensitivity and around 82% specificity in cross-validation and 80%/75% in testing. During validation, the model predicted progression to ophthalmopathy a median of roughly six months ahead of onset, with approximately 70% sensitivity and roughly 75% specificity. TCR V-J signatures able to tell the groups apart were searched for in a discovery cohort of around 95 patients, of whom more than 40 had Graves' ophthalmopathy and around 57 had stable Graves' hyperthyroidism. Whether ophthalmopathy could be predicted prospectively was tested in an independent validation cohort made up of 18 to 20 hyperthyroidism patients plus 17 patients who later progressed to ophthalmopathy. The approximately 100 discovery patients were divided at random into training and test sets in a 7:3 ratio. In several Graves' hyperthyroidism patients, the study also compared T-cell repertoires from thyroid tissue with T-cell repertoires from blood. After sampling, hyperthyroidism patients received methimazole starting at 30 mg daily, and ophthalmopathy patients received high-dose intravenous methylprednisolone. Libraries were constructed in a second round of multiplex PCR, after which size selection and purification were performed. Libraries were sequenced paired-end with 100 bp reads on an Illumina HiSeq2000. SOAPnuke was used to process the raw data, removing reads that contained adapters or uncalled bases, had a mean Phred below 15, or lacked an exact match to the constant primer or identifier. COPE v1.2.5 was used to merge high-quality paired reads, and clonotypes were defined as unique nucleotide sequences. Clonotypes were aligned to IMGT TRBV, TRBD and TRBJ reference segments using MiTCR v1.1. The analysis included only V-J combinations with a frequency above 0.0001, which together covered approximately 99% of the repertoires. A TCS score was defined as the ratio between F50 (clonal expansion) and ExV (chaos), using BLOSUM62-based TCRdist between CDR3 peptides within each V-J. Welch's t-statistics and random forest reduced roughly 540 V-J features to around 14, which were used in a naive Bayes classifier (R e1071). No statistical method was used to fix the sample size in advance, and group allocation was not hidden from the investigators. According to the paper, TCR Vbeta CDR3 sequencing was carried out on 135 peripheral blood samples, which came from 40 to 45 ophthalmopathy, 75 to 80 hyperthyroidism and approximately 17 progressor patients.

Recombination linked TRBV7-2 to TRBJ2-5; no D segment can be confidently identified. The source material was peripheral blood mononuclear cells (PBMCs), sampled at new diagnosis, from a patient treated with antithyroid drugs. This clonotype was obtained from a man aged 30 to 39 with Graves disease. Donor details come from another sample of the same person, matched by shared clones. The CDR3 reads CASSSIPPQETQYF. The nucleotide sequence is TGTGCCAGCAGTTCTATCCCCCCACAAGAGACCCAGTACTTC.